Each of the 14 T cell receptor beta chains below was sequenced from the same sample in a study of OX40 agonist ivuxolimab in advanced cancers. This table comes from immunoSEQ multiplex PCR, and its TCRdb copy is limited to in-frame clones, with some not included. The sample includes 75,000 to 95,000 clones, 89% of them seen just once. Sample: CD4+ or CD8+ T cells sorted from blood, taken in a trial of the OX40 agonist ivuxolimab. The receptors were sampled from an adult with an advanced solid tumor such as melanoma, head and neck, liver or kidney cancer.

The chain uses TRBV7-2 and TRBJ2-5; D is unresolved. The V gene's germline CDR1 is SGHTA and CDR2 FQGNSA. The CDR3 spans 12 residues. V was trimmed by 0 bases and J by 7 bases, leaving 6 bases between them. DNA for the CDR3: TGTGCCAGCAGCTTAGCGCTGAGGACCCAGTACTTC. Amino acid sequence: CASSLALRTQYF.

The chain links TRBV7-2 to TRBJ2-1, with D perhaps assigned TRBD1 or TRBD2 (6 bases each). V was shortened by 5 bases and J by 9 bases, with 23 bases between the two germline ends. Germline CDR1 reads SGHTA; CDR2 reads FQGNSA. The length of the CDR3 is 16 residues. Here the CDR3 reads CASSRGGPSIQGEQFF. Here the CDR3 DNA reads TGTGCCAGCAGCCGAGGGGGGCCTTCCATACAAGGTGAGCAGTTCTTC.

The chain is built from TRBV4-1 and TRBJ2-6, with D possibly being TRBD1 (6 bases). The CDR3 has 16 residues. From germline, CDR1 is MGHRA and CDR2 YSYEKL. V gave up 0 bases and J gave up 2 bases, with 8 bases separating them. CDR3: CASSQDNRAGANVLTF. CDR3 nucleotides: TGCGCCAGCAGCCAAGATAACAGGGCTGGGGCCAACGTCCTGACTTTC.

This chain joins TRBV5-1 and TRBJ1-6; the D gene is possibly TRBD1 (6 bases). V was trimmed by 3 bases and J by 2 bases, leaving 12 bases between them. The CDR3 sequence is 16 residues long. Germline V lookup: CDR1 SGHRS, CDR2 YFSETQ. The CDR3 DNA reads TGCGCCAGCAGCTACAGGGCCTCGACCTATAATTCACCCCTCCACTTT. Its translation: CASSYRASTYNSPLHF. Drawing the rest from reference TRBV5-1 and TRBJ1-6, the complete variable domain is KAGVTQTPRYLIKTRGQQVTLSCSPISGHRSVSWYQQTPGQGLQFLFEYFSETQRNKGNFPGRFSGRQFSNSRSEMNVSTLELGDSALYLCASSYRASTYNSPLHFGNGTRLTVT.

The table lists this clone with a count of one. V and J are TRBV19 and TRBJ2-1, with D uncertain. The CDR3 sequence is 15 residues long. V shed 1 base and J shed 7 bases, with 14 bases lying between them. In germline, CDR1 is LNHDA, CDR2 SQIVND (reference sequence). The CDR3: CASSIVSGRVNEQFF. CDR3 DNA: TGTGCCAGTAGTATAGTCTCGGGCCGGGTGAATGAGCAGTTCTTC.

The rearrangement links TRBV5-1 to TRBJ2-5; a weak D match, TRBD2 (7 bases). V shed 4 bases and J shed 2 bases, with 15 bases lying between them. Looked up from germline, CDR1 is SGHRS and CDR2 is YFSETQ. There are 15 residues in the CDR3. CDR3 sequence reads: CASSPWGGTQETQYF. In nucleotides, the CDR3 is TGCGCCAGCAGCCCCTGGGGGGGGACACAAGAGACCCAGTACTTC.

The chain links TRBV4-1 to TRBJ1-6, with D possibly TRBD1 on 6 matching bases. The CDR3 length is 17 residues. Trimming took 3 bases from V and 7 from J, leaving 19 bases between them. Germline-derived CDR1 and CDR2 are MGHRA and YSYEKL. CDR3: CASSHMVGGRMNSPLHF. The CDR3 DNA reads TGCGCCAGCAGCCATATGGTAGGGGGGCGAATGAATTCACCCCTCCACTTT.

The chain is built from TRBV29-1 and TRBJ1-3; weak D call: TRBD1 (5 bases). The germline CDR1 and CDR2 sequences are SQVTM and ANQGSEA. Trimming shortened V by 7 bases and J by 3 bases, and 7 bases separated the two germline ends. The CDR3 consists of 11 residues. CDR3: CSAGNGNTIYF. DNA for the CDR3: TGCAGCGCAGGGAATGGAAACACCATATATTTT.

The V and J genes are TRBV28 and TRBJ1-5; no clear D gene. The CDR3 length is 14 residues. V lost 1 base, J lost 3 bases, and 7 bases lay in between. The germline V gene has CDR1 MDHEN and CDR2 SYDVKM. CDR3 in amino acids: CASSLSGYNQPQHF. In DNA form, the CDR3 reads TGTGCCAGCAGTTTATCAGGATACAATCAGCCCCAGCATTTT.

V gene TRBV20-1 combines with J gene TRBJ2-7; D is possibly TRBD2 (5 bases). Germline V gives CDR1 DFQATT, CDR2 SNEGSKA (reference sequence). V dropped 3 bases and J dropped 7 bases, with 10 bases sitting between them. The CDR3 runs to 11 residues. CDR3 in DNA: TGCAGTGCTAGTGGCCAGCGGGAGCAGTACTTC. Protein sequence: CSASGQREQYF.

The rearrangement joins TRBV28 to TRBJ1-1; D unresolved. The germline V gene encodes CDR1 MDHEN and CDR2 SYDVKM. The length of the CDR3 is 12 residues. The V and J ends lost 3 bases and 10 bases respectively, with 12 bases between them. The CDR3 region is CASSLSGRRAFF. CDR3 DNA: TGTGCCAGCAGTTTGAGTGGGCGGAGAGCTTTCTTT.

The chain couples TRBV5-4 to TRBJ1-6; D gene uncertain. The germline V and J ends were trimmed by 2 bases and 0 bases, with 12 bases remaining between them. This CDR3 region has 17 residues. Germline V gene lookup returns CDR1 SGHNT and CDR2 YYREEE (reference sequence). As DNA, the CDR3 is TGTGCCAGCAGCTTCTTTGGGAGTCGCTCCTATAATTCACCCCTCCACTTT. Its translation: CASSFFGSRSYNSPLHF.

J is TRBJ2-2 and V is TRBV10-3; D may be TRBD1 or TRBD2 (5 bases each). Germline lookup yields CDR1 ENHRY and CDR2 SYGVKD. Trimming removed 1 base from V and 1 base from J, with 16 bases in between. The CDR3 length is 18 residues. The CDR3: CAISEYRSLAQNTGELFF. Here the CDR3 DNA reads TGTGCCATCAGTGAGTACAGGTCGCTAGCCCAGAACACCGGGGAGCTGTTTTTT.

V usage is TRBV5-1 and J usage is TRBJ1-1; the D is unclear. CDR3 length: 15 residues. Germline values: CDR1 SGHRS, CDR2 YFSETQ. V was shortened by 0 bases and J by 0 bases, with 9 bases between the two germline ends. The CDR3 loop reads CASSLVEGMNTEAFF. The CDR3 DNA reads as TGCGCCAGCAGCTTGGTGGAGGGAATGAACACTGAAGCTTTCTTT.